This TCR beta chain originates from a study of CD8 T cells in ankylosing spondylitis. Study findings and constraints: Earlier literature documents some of the motif variants in reactive arthritis synovial fluid and blood.

The CDR3 runs to 16 residues. The J segment lost 3 bases and the V segment lost 5 bases, leaving 5 bases of the junction unmatched. CDR1 MNHEY and CDR2 SMNVEV come from the germline V gene (reference sequence). This clonotype occurred a few times. Antigen unknown. Making use of molecular barcodes, quantitative 5'-RACE generated TCR beta libraries. Via MiXCR, TCRdb re-called the 5' RACE reads, giving one row per CDR3 protein. The sample carries 200,000 to 250,000 distinct CDR3 sequences, under 12% recorded once. The chain carries TRBV27 and TRBJ2-1; 12 bases map to TRBD2. Input material: blood, either unsorted or a sorted T cell fraction (not recorded which). The receptor was isolated from a male donor with ankylosing spondylitis or in good health (not recorded which). The CDR3 DNA follows: TGTGCCAGCAGTCTCCTGACTAGCGGGGGCTACAATGAGCAGTTCTTC. This sequence encodes CASSLLTSGGYNEQFF.